One sample yielded the 28 T cell receptor beta chains listed below, sequenced in a study of blood T cell repertoires in COVID-19. Sequenced by immunoSEQ multiplex PCR; TCRdb stores in-frame clones only, minus some. Of roughly 80,000 clones listed, roughly 86% are singletons. Sample: peripheral blood. These receptors were obtained from a woman between 55 and 75 years old with acute or convalescent COVID-19.

The chain carries TRBV11-2 and TRBJ2-7, with 9 bases identical to TRBD2. The V gene end was trimmed by 5 bases and the J gene end by 3 bases; junction bases not matched to a gene: 5. CDR1 is SGHAT, CDR2 FQNNGV, per germline. This CDR3 comprises 14 residues. The CDR3 spells CASSKGLAYYEQYF. The CDR3 DNA sequence: TGTGCCAGCAGCAAGGGACTAGCATACTACGAGCAGTACTTC.

Here the CDR3 DNA reads TGTGCTAGTGGTTTGGCCTCCGGGACAGTAAACACCGGGGAGCTGTTTTTT. It yields the protein CASGLASGTVNTGELFF. This chain joins TRBV12-5 and TRBJ2-2; 7 nucleotides align to TRBD1. This CDR3 is 17 amino acids long. The ends lost 1 base at V and 2 bases at J; junction bases unmatched: 7. Germline V gene sequence: CDR1 LGHNT, CDR2 FRNRAP.

The chain combines TRBV18 with TRBJ2-3; 11 positions match TRBD2. Germline loops: CDR1 KGHSH, CDR2 LQKENI. The CDR3 is 14 residues long. V lost 3 bases, J lost 6 bases, and 2 bases stayed unmatched. CDR3 DNA: TGTGCCAGCTCACCCGGACTAGCGGGCGATACGCAGTATTTT. Translating it yields CASSPGLAGDTQYF. The whole variable domain, remainder taken from reference TRBV18 and TRBJ2-3, is NAGVMQNPRHLVRRRGQEARLRCSPMKGHSHVYWYRQLPEEGLKFMVYLQKENIIDESGMPKERFSAEFPKEGPSILRIQQVVRGDSAAYFCASSPGLAGDTQYFGPGTRLTVL.

The chain couples TRBV7-2 to TRBJ1-1; D call uncertain. This CDR3 region has 14 residues. In germline, CDR1 is SGHTA, CDR2 FQGNSA. Trimming cost V 1 base and J 0 bases, with 6 bases left between them. The CDR3 loop is CASSLGQVNTEAFF. In DNA, the CDR3 is TGTGCCAGCAGCTTAGGTCAGGTGAACACTGAAGCTTTCTTT. The full variable domain, in which reference TRBV7-2 and TRBJ1-1 provide the parts outside the CDR3, is GAGVSQSPSNKVTEKGKDVELRCDPISGHTALYWYRQSLGQGLEFLIYFQGNSAPDKSGLPSDRFSAERTGGSVSTLTIQRTQQEDSAVYLCASSLGQVNTEAFFGQGTRLTVV.

The chain employs TRBV5-6 and TRBJ2-1; TRBD1 matches at 7 bases. CDR1 and CDR2 (germline): SGHDT, YYEEEE. The CDR3 covers 16 residues. Trimming at V came to 2 bases and at J to 5 bases, leaving 10 bases not matched to a gene. The CDR3 region is CASSLQGWAWHNEQFF. CDR3 coding DNA: TGTGCCAGCAGCTTACAGGGGTGGGCTTGGCACAATGAGCAGTTCTTC.

V and J are TRBV5-1 and TRBJ2-7; the match to TRBD1 covers 7 bases. CDR3 length: 14 residues. J was trimmed by 1 base and V by 4 bases; bases with no gene match: 5. The germline gives CDR1 SGHRS, CDR2 YFSETQ. The CDR3 DNA reads TGCGCCAGCAGCACCGGACAGGTTTCCTACGAGCAGTACTTC. Translated: CASSTGQVSYEQYF.

The V and J genes are TRBV28 and TRBJ2-5; 9 nucleotides match TRBD1. The CDR3 extends over 14 amino acids. With 8 bases clipped from V and 5 bases from J, the junction kept 9 bases outside the gene matches. CDR1 and CDR2 (germline): MDHEN, SYDVKM. The DNA for the CDR3 is TGTGCCAGCGCTGGACAGGGGACTGGCGAGACCCAGTACTTC. Residues: CASAGQGTGETQYF.

The V gene is TRBV27, the J gene TRBJ1-1, with D hard to call. V lost 5 bases, J lost 2 bases, and 12 bases lay in between. This CDR3 has 14 amino acids. Germline-derived CDR1 and CDR2 are MNHEY and SMNVEV (reference sequence). The CDR3 DNA reads as TGTGCCAGCAGTACGCGACTGAGAAACACTGAAGCTTTCTTT. Translation gives CASSTRLRNTEAFF.

This chain uses TRBV6-2 or TRBV6-3 with TRBJ2-1, with D possibly matching TRBD1 (6 bases). There are 12 residues in the CDR3. V lost 6 bases and J lost 13, with 16 bases in between. Germline CDR1 reads MNHEY; CDR2 reads SVGEGT. The CDR3 loop is CASSIQGIEQFF. The CDR3 DNA is TGTGCCAGCAGCATTCAGGGGATCGAACAGTTCTTC.

The gene calls are TRBV3-1 (or the pseudogene TRBV3-2) and TRBJ1-4, with 7 bases aligning to TRBD1. Germline V gene lookup returns CDR1 LGHDT and CDR2 YNNKEL (reference sequence). The length of the CDR3 is 18 residues. Trimming removed 0 bases from V and 7 bases from J; junction bases left unmatched: 14. The CDR3 DNA reads as TGTGCCAGCAGCCAAGATCAGACAGGGAGGCAGAGGAGTGAAAAACTGTTTTTT. Translating gives CASSQDQTGRQRSEKLFF.

V gene TRBV4-1 combines with J gene TRBJ1-5; no reliable D call. There are 17 residues in the CDR3. Germline V lookup: CDR1 MGHRA, CDR2 YSYEKL. The V end lost 1 base, the J end lost 2 bases, and 15 bases lay between the germline ends. Here the CDR3 DNA reads TGCGCCAGCAGCCAAGGGGGAGGAGGGTATGGCAATCAGCCCCAGCATTTT. This codes for CASSQGGGGYGNQPQHF.

The chain carries TRBV5-1 and TRBJ2-7; tentative D call: TRBD2 (6 bases). There are 14 residues in the CDR3. Trimming took 4 bases from V and 4 from J, leaving 15 bases between them. Germline V gives CDR1 SGHRS, CDR2 YFSETQ. CDR3 coding DNA: TGCGCCAGCAGCAGCCACAGGAGGGAATACGAGCAGTACTTC. Residues: CASSSHRREYEQYF.

The chain recombines TRBV6-6 with TRBJ2-5; 8 nucleotides match TRBD2. V gave up 6 bases and J gave up 4 bases; unmatched junction bases: 4. Germline V gene lookup returns CDR1 MNHNY and CDR2 SVGAGI (reference sequence). The CDR3 runs 13 residues. CDR3 bases: TGTGCCAGCAGCACCGGGACTAGAGAGACCCAGTACTTC. Its protein product is CASSTGTRETQYF.

The chain joins TRBV2 to TRBJ1-2, with D possibly matching TRBD1 (6 bases). Trimming took 2 bases from V and 8 from J, leaving 9 bases between them. Germline values: CDR1 SNHLY, CDR2 FYNNEI. CDR3 length: 12 amino acids. The CDR3 bases are TGTGCCAGCAGTGAAACAGGGTCCGGCTACACCTTC. It yields the protein CASSETGSGYTF.

The V call is TRBV11-1, the J call TRBJ2-7; D remains unclear. V was clipped by 2 bases and J by 5 bases, with 10 bases between them. Germline loops: CDR1 SGHAT, CDR2 FQDESV (reference sequence). The CDR3 sequence is 13 residues long. CDR3 sequence: CASSLSESDEQYF. The CDR3 region has the DNA TGTGCCAGCAGCTTATCGGAAAGCGACGAGCAGTACTTC.

The chain recombines TRBV2 with TRBJ1-1; D call uncertain. Between the trimmed V and J ends, which lost 5 bases and 1 base, there was a span of 8 bases. This CDR3 spans 13 amino acids. Germline CDR1 is SNHLY and CDR2 is FYNNEI. In nucleotides, the CDR3 is TGTGCCAGCAGTCCAACAGCGAACACTGAAGCTTTCTTT. Translated: CASSPTANTEAFF.

This sequence joins TRBV11-2 and TRBJ1-3, with TRBD1 matching 7 bases. In germline, CDR1 is SGHAT, CDR2 FQNNGV. The CDR3 totals 14 residues. Trimming took 5 bases from V and 2 from J; bases not matched to a gene: 3. CDR3 DNA: TGTGCCAGCAGCGCCGACAGGGCTGGAAACACCATATATTTT. Its translation: CASSADRAGNTIYF.

V is TRBV10-3 and J is TRBJ2-1; 8 bases agree with TRBD1. CDR1 is ENHRY and CDR2 is SYGVKD in the germline V gene. Losses at the gene ends were 6 bases for V and 0 bases for J; bases not matched to a gene: 4. There are 15 residues in the CDR3. The CDR3 spells CAIRTGTGSYNEQFF. CDR3 DNA sequence: TGTGCCATCAGAACCGGGACAGGCTCCTACAATGAGCAGTTCTTC.

The chain employs TRBV4-2 and TRBJ1-4; unclear D gene. Per the germline V gene, CDR1 is LGHNA and CDR2 is YNFKEQ. The CDR3 has 15 amino acids. V was cut by 0 bases and J by 8 bases, with 13 bases left in between. CDR3 protein: CASSQDQAGWEKLFF. The CDR3 DNA reads as TGTGCCAGCAGCCAAGATCAGGCAGGCTGGGAAAAACTGTTTTTT.

A single count supports this clone. This chain links TRBV28 with TRBJ1-6; 11 bases align to TRBD1. The germline CDR1 and CDR2 sequences are MDHEN and SYDVKM. V gave up 6 bases and J gave up 7 bases; unmatched junction bases: 11. This CDR3 comprises 17 residues. The CDR3 loop is CASSRRLGQGANSPLHF. The CDR3 bases are TGTGCCAGCAGCCGACGCCTCGGACAGGGGGCGAATTCACCCCTCCACTTT. Based on the CDR3 plus reference TRBV28 and TRBJ1-6, the full variable domain is DVKVTQSSRYLVKRTGEKVFLECVQDMDHENMFWYRQDPGLGLRLIYFSYDVKMKEKGDIPEGYSVSREKKERFSLILESASTNQTSMYLCASSRRLGQGANSPLHFGNGTRLTVT.

The chain combines TRBV19 with TRBJ1-3; maybe TRBD1 (6 bases). The length of the CDR3 is 14 residues. Per germline, CDR1 LNHDA and CDR2 SQIVND (reference sequence). Trimming pared 5 bases from V and 1 base from J, leaving 9 bases between. In DNA form, the CDR3 reads TGTGCCAGTAGTGCACAGGGATCTGGAAACACCATATATTTT. Translated: CASSAQGSGNTIYF.

The gene calls are TRBV7-2 and TRBJ1-6; 7 bases map to TRBD1. Per germline, CDR1 SGHTA and CDR2 FQGNSA. This CDR3 spans 18 amino acids. The junction had 6 bases not matched to a gene; V was cut back by 1 base and J by 0 bases. CDR3 DNA sequence: TGTGCCAGCAGCTTAGAAGCCGGGGACAGCTCCTATAATTCACCCCTCCACTTT. Protein sequence: CASSLEAGDSSYNSPLHF.

The rearrangement uses TRBV19 and TRBJ1-1; TRBD1 matches 8 bases. The CDR3 contains 13 residues. The germline gives CDR1 LNHDA, CDR2 SQIVND (reference sequence). J was trimmed by 6 bases and V by 7 bases; bases with no gene match: 7. The CDR3 sequence: CASTTGEVAEAFF. The CDR3 nucleotides are TGTGCCAGTACGACAGGGGAAGTAGCTGAAGCTTTCTTT.

The genes are TRBV28 and TRBJ1-2; D uncertain. CDR3 size: 12 residues. The V end was cut by 1 base, the J end by 4 bases, with 4 bases between. Germline lookup yields CDR1 MDHEN and CDR2 SYDVKM. The CDR3 DNA follows: TGTGCCAGCAGTTTATCAGTCTATGGCTACACCTTC. Translating it yields CASSLSVYGYTF.

The V call is TRBV6-2 or TRBV6-3, the J call TRBJ2-1; 7 bases are a match to TRBD1. The germline CDR1 and CDR2 sequences are MNHEY and SVGEGT. With V trimmed by 2 bases and J by 7 bases, 5 bases remained unmatched. The CDR3 runs 14 residues. The CDR3: CASSYGTAFNEQFF. For the CDR3, the DNA is TGTGCCAGCAGTTACGGGACAGCTTTTAATGAGCAGTTCTTC.

J is TRBJ1-1 and V is TRBV7-2; a weak D match, TRBD1 (5 bases). Germline lookup yields CDR1 SGHTA and CDR2 FQGNSA. Trimming pared 5 bases from V and 1 base from J, leaving 17 bases between. The CDR3 is made up of 16 amino acids. The CDR3 sequence: CASSPRQGGKNTEAFF. Written as DNA, the CDR3 is TGTGCCAGCAGCCCCCGGCAGGGCGGAAAGAACACTGAAGCTTTCTTT.

The V call is TRBV6-2 or TRBV6-3, the J call TRBJ2-1; 10 positions agree with TRBD2. The germline V gene has CDR1 MNHEY and CDR2 SVGEGT. V lost 2 bases to trimming and J lost 5 bases; unmatched junction nucleotides: 6. This CDR3 is 16 amino acids long. CDR3 nucleotides: TGTGCCAGCAGTTACGGGCTAGCGGGAGTCCACAATGAGCAGTTCTTC. Encoded protein: CASSYGLAGVHNEQFF.

The rearrangement uses TRBV7-2 and TRBJ1-6; 7 bases are a match to TRBD1. With 4 bases clipped from V and 6 bases from J, the junction kept 9 bases outside the gene matches. Germline assignment: CDR1 SGHTA and CDR2 FQGNSA. The CDR3 contains 16 residues. The CDR3 loop is CASSSQGQPANSPLHF. The CDR3 nucleotides are TGTGCCAGCAGCTCCCAGGGACAGCCAGCTAATTCACCCCTCCACTTT. Full variable domain (remainder filled in from reference TRBV7-2 and TRBJ1-6): GAGVSQSPSNKVTEKGKDVELRCDPISGHTALYWYRQSLGQGLEFLIYFQGNSAPDKSGLPSDRFSAERTGGSVSTLTIQRTQQEDSAVYLCASSSQGQPANSPLHFGNGTRLTVT.